The T cell receptor beta chain described here comes from a study of blood T cell repertoires in COVID-19. Libraries were prepared by immunoSEQ multiplex PCR; TCRdb keeps only in-frame clonotypes and omits some of them. The table shows approximately 52,000 clones, with 65% to 90% occurring only once. Deletions cut 0 bases from V and 8 bases from J, with 6 bases between. CDR3 size: 12 residues. Germline V CDR1 and CDR2: SGHAT, FQNNGV. This sequence originates from a human donor in a cohort sampled during active COVID-19. The sample was peripheral blood. The rearrangement uses TRBV11-2 and TRBJ2-3, with D perhaps matching TRBD2 (5 bases). The CDR3 DNA sequence: TGTGCCAGCAGCTTAGACGCGGGTACGCAGTATTTT. It codes for CASSLDAGTQYF.